This section outlines one T cell receptor beta chain sequence together with its context. Treatment reported: roughly 19 received Ad26.COV2.S at low or high dose, single or two shots; a few received placebo; per-sample allocation not given. At day 63 after the first vaccine or placebo injection, samples were drawn. This record comes from a study of Ad26.COV2.S vaccination and SARS-CoV-2 variants. Method: immunoSEQ multiplex PCR; TCRdb's copy keeps in-frame clones and lacks some. The data hold roughly 300,000 clones, with 88% observed a single time. There are 14 residues in the CDR3. This receptor was obtained from a person aged 18-65 years who received the Ad26.COV2.S COVID-19 vaccine or a placebo. The J gene is TRBJ1-5, the V gene TRBV21-1. TRBV21-1 is designated a pseudogene. Here the sequenced sample was peripheral blood, taken in a trial of Ad26.COV2.S vaccine versus placebo. CDR3 region: CASILGGYNQPQHF. CDR3 bases: TGTGCCAGCATTCTAGGCGGGTACAATCAGCCCCAGCATTTT.